These 2 T cell receptor beta chains were sequenced from one sample in a study of T cell responses to AZD1222 COVID-19 vaccine. The assay was immunoSEQ multiplex PCR, and TCRdb's table has in-frame clones only and misses some. The sample includes more than 85,000 clones, roughly 87% of them seen just once. Material: peripheral blood, obtained on day 0 of AZD1222 vaccination. These receptors were obtained from an adult in good health.

The V gene is TRBV3-1 (or the pseudogene TRBV3-2), the J gene TRBJ2-4, with 10 bases matching TRBD1. The length of the CDR3 is 16 residues. The germline V gene has CDR1 LGHDT and CDR2 YNNKEL (reference sequence). Unmatched junction bases numbered 4, after V lost 4 bases and J lost 1 base. The CDR3 region is CASSPRTGGAKNIQYF. CDR3 DNA sequence: TGTGCCAGCAGCCCCAGGACAGGGGGGGCCAAAAACATTCAGTACTTC.

CDR3 bases: TGTGCCAGCAGCATTGACAGGGCCGAGCAGTACTTC. Translation: CASSIDRAEQYF. The V call is TRBV7-2, the J call TRBJ2-7, with 7 bases identical to TRBD1. J lost 6 bases, V lost 5 bases, and 4 bases had no gene match. The CDR3 totals 12 residues. Germline-derived CDR1 and CDR2 are SGHTA and FQGNSA.